This T cell receptor (beta chain) stems from a study of blood T cell repertoires in COVID-19. About the study: The United States, Italy and Spain provided the acute and convalescent COVID-19 samples. The cDNA or gDNA used as material had been derived from T cells, B-cell-depleted T cells, or PBMCs.

Trimming removed 9 bases at V and 5 bases at J, with 28 bases between. Germline V lookup: CDR1 LNHDA, CDR2 SQIVND (reference sequence). The CDR3 runs to 17 residues. Per the original data handling: Amplified reference gene primers provided the basis for estimating nucleated cell counts. The repertoire was sequenced with immunoSEQ multiplex PCR; TCRdb's copy has only in-frame clones and lacks some. The V and J calls and the clone size are those of that table, but D and trimming were determined from the DNA. Here the sample spans a few hundred thousand clones, 70% to 90% being singletons. The receptor was isolated from a woman aged 65 to 85 with active or convalescent COVID-19. This chain connects TRBV19 to TRBJ1-1, with D possibly matching TRBD1 (6 bases). The sample comprised peripheral blood. The CDR3 loop reads CASTYGGGRARRTEAFF. DNA of the CDR3: TGTGCCAGCACATACGGCGGGGGGCGCGCCAGGCGGACTGAAGCTTTCTTT. The whole variable domain, remainder taken from reference TRBV19 and TRBJ1-1, is DGGITQSPKYLFRKEGQNVTLSCEQNLNHDAMYWYRQDPGQGLRLIYYSQIVNDFQKGDIAEGYSVSREKKESFPLTVTSAQKNPTAFYLCASTYGGGRARRTEAFFGQGTRLTVV.